This TCR beta chain originates from a study of naive and memory T cell subsets. Whole-study results and caveats: Over 95% of naive TCR sequences appeared only once, unlike memory subsets. No ground truth validated the naive and memory repertoire findings.

Regarding this clonotype: Its antigen is still unknown.

An equimolar mix of two oligonucleotides served as the beta constant-region primer for TRBC1 and TRBC2. Four rounds of PCR amplified the ligated cDNA using nested alpha and beta constant-region primers plus SP2. One entry per CDR3 protein, called by TCRdb with MiXCR from the UMI-ligation and nested PCR reads. The sample shows about 1,400 distinct CDR3 sequences, about 7.1% of them seen only once. The V and J ends lost 6 bases and 5 bases respectively, with 13 bases between them. The germline V gene encodes CDR1 LGHNA and CDR2 YSLEER. CDR3 length: 13 residues. After CD4 positive bead selection, the CD4-negative fraction gave CD8 T cells.

This sequence originates from a human donor in good health. Sequencing input: CD8+ TEMRA cells from blood. Subset noted: effector memory re-expressing CD45RA, CD45RA+ CD27-. The chain uses TRBV4-3 and TRBJ1-1; D gene uncertain. The CDR3: CASSQTVGTEAFF. CDR3 coding DNA: TGCGCCAGCAGTCAGACGGTAGGGACTGAAGCTTTCTTT.